Shown below are 18 T cell receptor beta chains from a single sample sequenced in a study of technical replicates of blood from a few donors. Here immunoSEQ multiplex PCR was the method, and the copy in TCRdb shows in-frame clones only, minus some. The table lists 79,000 or so clones, 95% to 97% of them singletons. The sample taken for sequencing was T cells isolated from PBMCs. The receptors here all came from a human donor in good health.

The J gene is TRBJ1-3, the V gene TRBV4-1; the D gene is possibly TRBD1 (6 bases). Germline CDR1 and CDR2: MGHRA and YSYEKL. The CDR3 has 15 residues. Trimming took 4 bases from V and 0 from J, leaving 10 bases between them. CDR3 residues: CASSLQGGSGNTIYF. The DNA of the CDR3 is TGCGCCAGCAGCCTCCAAGGGGGCTCTGGAAACACCATATATTTT.

The rearrangement links TRBV2 to TRBJ2-4, with D uncertain. Per the germline V gene, CDR1 is SNHLY and CDR2 is FYNNEI. This CDR3 has 13 residues. Trimming pared 5 bases from V and 2 bases from J, leaving 7 bases between. CDR3 region: CASSPITKNIQYF. In DNA, the CDR3 is TGTGCCAGCAGTCCTATAACCAAAAACATTCAGTACTTC.

V gene TRBV4-2 combines with J gene TRBJ2-3; 8 bases map to TRBD1. The CDR3 is 15 residues long. Per the germline V gene, CDR1 is LGHNA and CDR2 is YNFKEQ. With V trimmed by 1 base and J by 9 bases, 9 bases remained unmatched. CDR3 in DNA: TGTGCCAGCAGCCAAGTTGTAGGGCAGGGGGCGACGCAGTATTTT. This sequence encodes CASSQVVGQGATQYF.

The CDR3 DNA reads TGTGCCAGCAGCTTAGATCCATACACTGAAGCTTTCTTT. Translated, it gives CASSLDPYTEAFF. The chain links TRBV11-3 to TRBJ1-1; no firm D call. The V gene lost 0 bases and the J gene lost 3 bases, with 5 bases spanning the gap. This CDR3 spans 13 amino acids. The germline gives CDR1 SGHNT, CDR2 YENEEA.

V gene TRBV25-1 combines with J gene TRBJ1-5; TRBD1 might be the D (6 bases). The CDR3 length is 13 residues. The germline V gene has CDR1 MGHDK and CDR2 SYGVNS. CDR3 bases: TGTGCAAGAACAGGGCCTCCAAATCAGCCCCAGCATTTT. Its translation: CARTGPPNQPQHF. The complete variable domain, with remaining parts taken from reference TRBV25-1 and TRBJ1-5, reads EADIYQTPRYLVIGTGKKITLECSQTMGHDKMYWYQQDPGMELHLIHYSYGVNSTEKGDLSSESTVSRIRTEHFPLTLESARPSHTSQYLCARTGPPNQPQHFGDGTRLSIL.

The chain couples TRBV7-9 to TRBJ1-2; 9 nucleotides agree with TRBD1. Germline V gene sequence: CDR1 SEHNR, CDR2 FQNEAQ (reference sequence). The CDR3 is 16 residues long. Unmatched junction bases numbered 10, after V lost 7 bases and J lost 1 base. This CDR3 is CASILGTGLGNYGYTF. The DNA of the CDR3 is TGTGCCAGCATCCTAGGGACAGGGTTGGGTAACTATGGCTACACCTTC.

V is TRBV7-9 and J is TRBJ2-7, with a possible D match to TRBD2 (6 bases). V was pared by 1 base and J by 0 bases, with 13 bases between. Germline V gene sequence: CDR1 SEHNR, CDR2 FQNEAQ (reference sequence). CDR3 size: 16 residues. CDR3 in amino acids: CASSLVRYGSSYEQYF. The CDR3 nucleotides are TGTGCCAGCAGCTTAGTTCGGTACGGGAGCTCCTACGAGCAGTACTTC.

The rearrangement joins TRBV9 to TRBJ1-2; TRBD1 aligns across 10 bases. This CDR3 comprises 15 residues. Germline assignment: CDR1 SGDLS and CDR2 YYNGEE. V dropped 4 bases and J dropped 5; count of bases not matched to a gene: 8. The CDR3 DNA reads as TGTGCCAGCAGCACCGAGGACAGGGGGGTATATGGCTACACCTTC. Amino acids: CASSTEDRGVYGYTF. Combining the CDR3 with reference TRBV9 and TRBJ1-2 gives the whole variable domain DSGVTQTPKHLITATGQRVTLRCSPRSGDLSVYWYQQSLDQGLQFLIQYYNGEERAKGNILERFSAQQFPDLHSELNLSSLELGDSALYFCASSTEDRGVYGYTFGSGTRLTVV.

This clone was recorded once. This rearrangement joins TRBV7-3 to TRBJ2-7, with D possibly matching TRBD1 (5 bases). The germline V and J ends were trimmed by 4 bases and 0 bases, with 13 bases remaining between them. This CDR3 has 15 residues. The germline CDR1 and CDR2 sequences are SGHTA and FQGTGA. CDR3 sequence (DNA): TGTGCCAGCAGCTCTTTTGACAGTAGCTCCTACGAGCAGTACTTC. This codes for CASSSFDSSSYEQYF.

The rearrangement joins TRBV29-1 to TRBJ1-2; 9 bases map to TRBD1. The J segment lost 7 bases and the V segment lost 7 bases, leaving 10 bases of the junction unmatched. The CDR3 runs to 13 residues. Per the germline V gene, CDR1 is SQVTM and CDR2 is ANQGSEA. The CDR3 region is CSAVVQGAFGYTF. For the CDR3, the DNA is TGCAGCGCCGTGGTACAGGGGGCGTTTGGCTACACCTTC. Full variable domain (missing parts from reference TRBV29-1 and TRBJ1-2): SAVISQKPSRDICQRGTSLTIQCQVDSQVTMMFWYRQQPGQSLTLIATANQGSEATYESGFVIDKFPISRPNLTFSTLTVSNMSPEDSSIYLCSAVVQGAFGYTFGSGTRLTVV.

This chain connects TRBV6-5 to TRBJ1-2; D is unresolved. Germline V lookup: CDR1 MNHEY, CDR2 SVGAGI. This CDR3 has 14 residues. Trimming shortened V by 4 bases and J by 5 bases, and 14 bases separated the two germline ends. The CDR3 is CASSSAFNVYGYTF. The CDR3 region has the DNA TGTGCCAGCAGTTCCGCGTTTAACGTTTATGGCTACACCTTC.

The V gene is TRBV28, the J gene TRBJ2-7; TRBD2 might be the D (6 bases). CDR3 size: 17 residues. The germline gives CDR1 MDHEN, CDR2 SYDVKM. Trimming took 2 bases from V and 3 from J, leaving 20 bases between them. The CDR3 region is CASSLVAFGQGGYEQYF. CDR3 nucleotide sequence: TGTGCCAGCAGTTTAGTCGCCTTCGGGCAGGGAGGCTACGAGCAGTACTTC.

This chain joins TRBV25-1 and TRBJ1-3, with 8 bases lining up with TRBD1. CDR1 and CDR2 (germline): MGHDK, SYGVNS. J lost 4 bases, V lost 8 bases, and 1 base had no gene match. The CDR3 runs 12 residues. Here the CDR3 reads CASAGGGNTIYF. CDR3 bases: TGTGCCAGCGCAGGGGGCGGAAACACCATATATTTT.

This clone was observed a single time. The chain links TRBV7-3 to TRBJ2-1, with TRBD1 matching over 7 bases. The V segment lost 5 bases and the J segment 9 bases; nucleotides outside the gene matches: 7. Germline CDR1 is SGHTA and CDR2 is FQGTGA. The CDR3 has 13 residues. The CDR3 sequence: CASSPKTGSEQFF. CDR3 DNA sequence: TGTGCCAGCAGCCCTAAGACAGGGAGTGAGCAGTTCTTC.

Here the CDR3 DNA reads TGTGCCAGCAGTACACAGGGTATTGGTGGCTACACCTTC. Amino acid sequence: CASSTQGIGGYTF. This chain uses TRBV28 with TRBJ1-2, with D possibly TRBD1 on 6 matching bases. This CDR3 spans 13 amino acids. Trimming took off 5 bases at V and 7 bases at J, with 14 bases between the two ends. CDR1 and CDR2 from the germline V gene are MDHEN and SYDVKM.

The J gene is TRBJ2-7, the V gene TRBV19; D is uncertain. The germline V gene encodes CDR1 LNHDA and CDR2 SQIVND (reference sequence). This CDR3 contains 14 residues. The V gene lost 2 bases and the J gene lost 3 bases, with 11 bases spanning the gap. The CDR3 loop reads CASSIRDSNYEQYF. The DNA for the CDR3 is TGTGCCAGTAGTATAAGAGACTCCAACTACGAGCAGTACTTC.

This chain links TRBV5-1 with TRBJ2-1; 7 bases are a match to TRBD2. This CDR3 is built from 12 residues. V was pared by 5 bases and J by 5 bases, with 1 base of the junction left unmatched. In germline, CDR1 is SGHRS, CDR2 YFSETQ. The CDR3 region is CASRGGDNEQFF. CDR3 sequence (DNA): TGCGCCAGCAGGGGGGGGGACAATGAGCAGTTCTTC.

The V call is TRBV9, the J call TRBJ2-5; 8 bases are a match to TRBD1. The CDR3 is 15 residues long. Germline V gives CDR1 SGDLS, CDR2 YYNGEE. J gave up 3 bases and V 3 bases, and 7 bases lay outside the gene matches. This CDR3 is CASSGGQGGEETQYF. The DNA of the CDR3 is TGTGCCAGCAGCGGAGGACAGGGCGGGGAAGAGACCCAGTACTTC.